Given below is one T cell receptor (beta chain) in context. The V end was cut by 6 bases, the J end by 1 base, with 12 bases between. Germline loops: CDR1 DFQATT, CDR2 SNEGSKA (reference sequence). The CDR3 extends over 13 amino acids. Samples had at least 6.5 million PBMCs isolated from them. Total RNA amounts of at least 5 micrograms were extracted per sample. This entry comes from a study of blood T cells in healthy people across ages. A J-beta primer mix and a sample-barcoded 5' primer were used in a second PCR of roughly 6 to 11 cycles. MiXCR, applied by TCRdb to the 5' RACE reads, yields one record per CDR3 protein. The table records over 500,000 distinct CDR3 sequences, about 27% of them present only once. These data also featured in a second study, about T cells of mothers and their children. That study reports: The study sampled three healthy Caucasian mothers and their six children. The TCR beta CDR3 read count exceeded 10 million for each mother and was some 2.7 million for each child.

This chain joins TRBV20-1 and TRBJ1-1; no clear D. This receptor was obtained from a boy aged 2-9 years in good health. Sequencing was done on a sample of blood. The DNA for the CDR3 is TGCAGTGCAAGACGGGAGCCGAACACTGAAGCTTTCTTT. It encodes CSARREPNTEAFF.